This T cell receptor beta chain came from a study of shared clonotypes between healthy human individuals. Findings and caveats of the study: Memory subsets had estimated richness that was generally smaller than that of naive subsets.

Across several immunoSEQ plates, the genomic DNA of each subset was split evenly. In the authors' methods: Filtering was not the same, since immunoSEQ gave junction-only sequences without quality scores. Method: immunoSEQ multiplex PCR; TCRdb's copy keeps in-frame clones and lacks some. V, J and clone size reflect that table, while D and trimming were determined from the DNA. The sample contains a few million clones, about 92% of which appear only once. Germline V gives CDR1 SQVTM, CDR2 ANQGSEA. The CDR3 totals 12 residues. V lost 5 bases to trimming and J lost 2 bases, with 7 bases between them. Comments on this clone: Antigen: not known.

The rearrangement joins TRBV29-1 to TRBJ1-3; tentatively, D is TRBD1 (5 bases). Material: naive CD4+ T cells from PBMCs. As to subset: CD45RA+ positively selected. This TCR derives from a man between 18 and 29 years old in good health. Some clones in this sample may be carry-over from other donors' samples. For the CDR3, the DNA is TGCAGCGTTCAGGGAGCTGGAAACACCATATATTTT. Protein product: CSVQGAGNTIYF. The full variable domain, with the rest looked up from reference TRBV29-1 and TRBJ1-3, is SAVISQKPSRDICQRGTSLTIQCQVDSQVTMMFWYRQQPGQSLTLIATANQGSEATYESGFVIDKFPISRPNLTFSTLTVSNMSPEDSSIYLCSVQGAGNTIYFGEGSWLTVV.